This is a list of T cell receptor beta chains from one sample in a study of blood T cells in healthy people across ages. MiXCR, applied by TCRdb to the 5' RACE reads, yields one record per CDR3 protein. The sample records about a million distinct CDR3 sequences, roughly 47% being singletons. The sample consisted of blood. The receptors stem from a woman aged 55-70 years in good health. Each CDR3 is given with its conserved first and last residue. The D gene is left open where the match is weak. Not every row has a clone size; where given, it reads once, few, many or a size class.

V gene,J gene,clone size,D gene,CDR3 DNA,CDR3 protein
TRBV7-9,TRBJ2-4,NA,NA,TGTGCCAGCAGCGTATGGGGGCAAAACATTCAGTACTTC,CASSVWGQNIQYF
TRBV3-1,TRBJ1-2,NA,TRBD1,TGTGCCAGCAGCCCTTGGGACAGATCTAACTATGGCTACACCTTC,CASSPWDRSNYGYTF
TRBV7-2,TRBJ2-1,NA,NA,TGTGCCAGCAGCTTTAGGGGGATTCAGCAGTTCTTC,CASSFRGIQQFF
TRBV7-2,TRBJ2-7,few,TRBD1,TGTGCCAGCAGCCCATATTCGGGACAGCTCTACGAGCAGTACTTC,CASSPYSGQLYEQYF
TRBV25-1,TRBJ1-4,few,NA,TGTGCCAGCAGTGAGGGGGGTCGCAAGTCAGAAAAACTGTTTTTT,CASSEGGRKSEKLFF
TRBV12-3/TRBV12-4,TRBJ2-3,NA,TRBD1,TGTGCCAGCAGTTATCTAAAGACAGGGGGATCGGATACGCAGTATTTT,CASSYLKTGGSDTQYF
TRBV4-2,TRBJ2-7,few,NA,TGTGCCAGCAGCCAAGAAGTAGGGAACCCCTACGAGCAGTACTTC,CASSQEVGNPYEQYF
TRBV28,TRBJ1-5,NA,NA,TGTGCCAGCAGTTTAGCCTCTACCAATCAGCCCCAGCATTTT,CASSLASTNQPQHF
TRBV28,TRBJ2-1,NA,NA,TGTGCCAGCTTTAGCCTGGGACCAAAATACAATGAGCAGTTCTTC,CASFSLGPKYNEQFF
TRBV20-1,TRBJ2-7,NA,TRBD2,TGCAGTGCGCAGACTAGCGGGAGGCGCGAGCAGTACTTC,CSAQTSGRREQYF
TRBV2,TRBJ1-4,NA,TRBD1,TGTGCCAGCAAGTGGGAAGGGACAGGGGTTGAAAAACTGTTTTTT,CASKWEGTGVEKLFF
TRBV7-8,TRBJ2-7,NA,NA,TGTGCCAGCAGCGTAGGTCCAGAATACTACGAGCAGTACTTC,CASSVGPEYYEQYF
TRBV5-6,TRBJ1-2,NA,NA,TGTGCCAGCAGCTTTCCCGACAGCCGCCTTCATGGCTACACCTTC,CASSFPDSRLHGYTF
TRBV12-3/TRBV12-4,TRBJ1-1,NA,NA,TGTGCCAGCACCTTAGGTGAGGGACTCACTGAAGCTTTCTTT,CASTLGEGLTEAFF
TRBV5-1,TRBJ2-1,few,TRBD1,TGCGCCAGCAGCCGGGACAGGGGTAGATCCTACAATGAGCAGTTCTTC,CASSRDRGRSYNEQFF
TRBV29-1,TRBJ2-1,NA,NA,TGCAGCGTTGGGGATCCTGAGCAGTTCTTC,CSVGDPEQFF
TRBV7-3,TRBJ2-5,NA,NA,TGTGCCAGCAGTCCAAAGGGAGTCCGCGAGCAGGGGAGACTTCAAGAGACCCAGTACTTC,CASSPKGVREQGRLQETQYF
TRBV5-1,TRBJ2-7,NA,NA,TGCGCCAGCAGTCCGGGAAAAACCTACGAGCAGTACTTC,CASSPGKTYEQYF
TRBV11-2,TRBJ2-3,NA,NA,TGTGCCAGCAGCTTCACCGGGGCGAGAGGGCTCGATACGCAGTATTTT,CASSFTGARGLDTQYF
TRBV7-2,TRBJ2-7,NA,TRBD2,TGTGCCAGCAGCTTACGGGGGGACTCCTACGAGCAGTACTTC,CASSLRGDSYEQYF
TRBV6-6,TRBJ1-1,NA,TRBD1,TGTGCCAGCAGTTATAACAGGGGGTTTACGGGGGCTTTCTTT,CASSYNRGFTGAFF
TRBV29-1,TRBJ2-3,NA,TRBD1,TGCAGCATTGTAGTACAGGGGGCCCCAGATACGCAGTATTTT,CSIVVQGAPDTQYF
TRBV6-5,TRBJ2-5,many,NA,TGTGCCAGCGGTGGTAATTTGGAGACCCAGTACTTC,CASGGNLETQYF
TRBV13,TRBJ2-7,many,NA,TGTGCCAGCAGCTTAAGGGGCCACGAGCAGTACTTC,CASSLRGHEQYF